This T cell receptor (beta chain) was captured in a study of OX40 agonist ivuxolimab in advanced cancers. Study-level background: Dose-escalation patients were diagnosed with hepatocellular carcinoma, melanoma, renal cell cancer or head and neck cancer.

Data came from immunoSEQ multiplex PCR; TCRdb stores just in-frame clones and leaves some out. The table shows tens of thousands of clones, with 80% occurring only once. Concerning this clone: Its cognate antigen is unknown.

Anyone with autoimmune disease history or systemic immunosuppression was excluded. The CDR3 is made up of 11 amino acids. V lost 2 bases to trimming and J lost 4 bases, with 2 bases between them. Looked up from germline, CDR1 is MDHEN and CDR2 is SYDVKM. Study results and caveats: Expanded clones were, on average, more numerous in CD8+ T cells than in CD4+. CD4+ and CD8+ T cells in blood underwent clonal expansion by week 6 at 0.1 to 3.0 mg/kg.

The receptor's source is an adult with an advanced solid tumor such as melanoma, head and neck, liver or kidney cancer. The chain recombines TRBV28 with TRBJ1-2; D is uncertain. The sequenced sample was CD4+ or CD8+ T cells sorted from blood, obtained in a trial of the OX40 agonist ivuxolimab. The CDR3 loop is CASSLAYGYTF. Here the CDR3 DNA reads TGTGCCAGCAGTTTAGCCTATGGCTACACCTTC.